One sample yielded the 10 T cell receptor beta chains listed below, sequenced in a study of T-cell reconstitution after alpha-beta-depleted transplantation in children. The library targeted TCRbeta and was prepared with unique molecular identifiers. Each CDR3 protein gets one entry after TCRdb re-called the PCR reads with MiXCR. This table holds 150,000 to 250,000 distinct CDR3 sequences, 13% to 15% found once. Here the sequenced sample was PBMCs from the stem cell graft donor, taken from the stem cell graft. All receptors derive from a human donor who donated a stem cell graft to a child with acute lymphoblastic leukemia.

This clonotype was seen many times. V and J are TRBV5-1 and TRBJ2-6; 7 bases map to TRBD2. The V and J ends lost 4 bases and 0 bases, in that order; junction bases with no gene match: 4. From germline, CDR1 is SGHRS and CDR2 YFSETQ. The CDR3 has 16 amino acids. CDR3 DNA sequence: TGCGCCAGCAGCCCTTCGGGGGGCTCTGGGGCCAACGTCCTGACTTTC. Residues: CASSPSGGSGANVLTF.

The table lists this clonotype with many counts. The rearrangement joins TRBV6-2 or TRBV6-3 to TRBJ1-1; D remains unclear. Between the trimmed V and J ends, which lost 2 bases and 5 bases, there was a span of 9 bases. Germline-derived CDR1 and CDR2 are MNHEY and SVGEGT. This CDR3 is built from 13 residues. The CDR3 sequence: CASSYRLGTEAFF. The CDR3 DNA follows: TGTGCCAGCAGTTACCGTTTGGGGACTGAAGCTTTCTTT.

This chain links TRBV7-8 with TRBJ1-5; TRBD1 is a possible D gene (5 bases). V was trimmed by 0 bases and J by 7 bases, leaving 10 bases between them. Germline CDR1 and CDR2: SGHVS and FQNEAQ. The CDR3 totals 14 residues. CDR3 loop: CASSLASREQPQHF. The CDR3 DNA sequence: TGTGCCAGCAGCTTAGCTTCCAGGGAACAGCCCCAGCATTTT. Drawing the rest from reference TRBV7-8 and TRBJ1-5, the complete variable domain is GAGVSQSPRYKVAKRGQDVALRCDPISGHVSLFWYQQALGQGPEFLTYFQNEAQLDKSGLPSDRFFAERPEGSVSTLKIQRTQQEDSAVYLCASSLASREQPQHFGDGTRLSIL.

On this clonotype itself: A clone one base away is much larger, so this may be a read error. The chain uses TRBV20-1 and TRBJ2-2, with 10 positions matching TRBD2. Per germline, CDR1 DFQATT and CDR2 SNEGSKA (reference sequence). V was clipped by 4 bases and J by 0 bases; unmatched bases: 11. The length of the CDR3 is 18 residues. The CDR3 DNA is TGCAGTGCTACCATGCCTAGCGGGAGTGGGTCGAACACCGGGGAGCTGTTTTTT. It yields the protein CSATMPSGSGSNTGELFF.

This clonotype was observed at least ten times. The chain carries TRBV4-1 and TRBJ1-2, with no clear D. V lost 1 base, J lost 0 bases, and 12 bases lay in between. CDR1 is MGHRA and CDR2 is YSYEKL in the germline V gene. The CDR3 contains 16 residues. CDR3: CASSQADLRANYGYTF. The CDR3 DNA is TGCGCCAGCAGCCAAGCAGACCTGAGAGCTAACTATGGCTACACCTTC.

As for this clonotype: The germline gene is not matched at one end of the junction; a read error may be the cause. V usage is TRBV5-1 and J usage is TRBJ2-5; D is ambiguous. This CDR3 is 12 amino acids long. Per germline, CDR1 SGHRS and CDR2 YFSETQ. The CDR3 DNA sequence: TGCGCCAGCAGCTTGGATGGAGAGACCCACTACTTC. The encoded protein is CASSLDGETHYF.

This clonotype occurred many times. This chain joins TRBV5-1 and TRBJ2-7; 7 nucleotides match TRBD2. CDR1 and CDR2 (germline): SGHRS, YFSETQ. V was clipped by 4 bases and J by 0 bases; unmatched bases: 13. The CDR3 totals 17 residues. The CDR3, as DNA: TGCGCCAGCAGCGATGGGGGGGGAGGCGGCCTCTCCTACGAGCAGTACTTC. Translation: CASSDGGGGGLSYEQYF.

This clonotype was seen a handful of times. V and J are TRBV18 and TRBJ2-5, with a tentative D call TRBD1 (6 bases). From germline, CDR1 is KGHSH and CDR2 LQKENI. CDR3 length: 15 amino acids. The V end lost 6 bases, the J end lost 1 base, and 15 bases lay between the germline ends. CDR3 region: CASSYQQGFQETQYF. CDR3 nucleotide sequence: TGTGCCAGCTCCTATCAACAGGGATTCCAAGAGACCCAGTACTTC.

This clonotype has a count of ten or more. V gene TRBV7-9 combines with J gene TRBJ2-5; D perhaps matches TRBD1 (6 bases). Trimming removed 5 bases at V and 4 bases at J, with 14 bases between. The CDR3 consists of 14 residues. Germline V gene sequence: CDR1 SEHNR, CDR2 FQNEAQ (reference sequence). The CDR3 loop reads CASSAPQGLETQYF. As DNA, the CDR3 is TGTGCCAGCAGCGCCCCTCAGGGGCTAGAGACCCAGTACTTC. Full variable domain (outside the CDR3, taken from reference TRBV7-9 and TRBJ2-5): DTGVSQNPRHKITKRGQNVTFRCDPISEHNRLYWYRQTLGQGPEFLTYFQNEAQLEKSRLLSDRFSAERPKGSFSTLEIQRTEQGDSAMYLCASSAPQGLETQYFGPGTRLLVL.

This clonotype was observed at least ten times. The gene calls are TRBV4-2 and TRBJ1-2, with D perhaps matching TRBD1 (5 bases). The CDR3 contains 16 residues. V lost 4 bases and J 0 bases, leaving 15 bases between the germline ends. Germline CDR1 LGHNA, CDR2 YNFKEQ. The CDR3 loop is CASSPQGRIANYGYTF. CDR3 nucleotide sequence: TGTGCCAGCAGCCCCCAGGGACGGATAGCTAACTATGGCTACACCTTC.